One sample yielded the 30 T cell receptor beta chains listed below, sequenced in a study of T cell responses to AZD1222 COVID-19 vaccine. Sequenced by immunoSEQ multiplex PCR; TCRdb stores in-frame clones only, minus some. The sample contains about 110,000 clones, approximately 89% of which appear only once. Here the sequenced sample was peripheral blood, taken on day 0 of MenACWY control vaccination. These receptors were obtained from an adult in good health.

The rearrangement joins TRBV24-1 to TRBJ2-1, with a weak D call TRBD2 (6 bases). Germline CDR1 is KGHDR and CDR2 is SFDVKD. Trimming left V 1 base short and J 9 bases short, with 15 bases between. The CDR3 has 15 amino acids. CDR3 nucleotide sequence: TGTGCCACCAGTGATTTTGGCCGGCTGGGGGGTGAGCAGTTCTTC. It codes for CATSDFGRLGGEQFF.

The chain is built from TRBV19 and TRBJ1-3; D is possibly TRBD1 (6 bases). Germline values: CDR1 LNHDA, CDR2 SQIVND (reference sequence). The CDR3 runs to 15 residues. Trimming left V 5 bases short and J 0 bases short, with 11 bases between. CDR3 in amino acids: CASSPTGPSGNTIYF. Written as DNA, the CDR3 is TGTGCCAGTAGTCCCACAGGGCCCTCTGGAAACACCATATATTTT.

The J gene is TRBJ2-1, the V gene TRBV6-1, with D unclear. The CDR3 length is 16 residues. V was clipped by 3 bases and J by 4 bases, with 16 bases between them. Looked up from germline, CDR1 is MNHNS and CDR2 is SASEGT. This CDR3 is CASSDSSAGWYNEQFF. DNA for the CDR3: TGTGCCAGCAGTGATAGTTCGGCAGGCTGGTACAATGAGCAGTTCTTC.

The rearrangement uses TRBV4-2 and TRBJ2-7, with unresolved D. Germline-derived CDR1 and CDR2 are LGHNA and YNFKEQ. With 0 bases removed from V and 2 bases from J, the gap between germline ends came to 14 bases. The CDR3 sequence is 16 residues long. The CDR3 protein is CASSQDRTDSPYEQYF. In DNA, the CDR3 is TGTGCCAGCAGCCAAGATCGAACAGACTCCCCCTACGAGCAGTACTTC.

The gene calls are TRBV4-1 and TRBJ1-2; 10 positions match TRBD1. CDR1 is MGHRA, CDR2 YSYEKL, per germline. V was clipped by 2 bases and J by 7 bases; unmatched bases: 13. The CDR3 is made up of 17 amino acids. The CDR3 loop is CASSQTPGTGALGGYTF. The CDR3 DNA is TGCGCCAGCAGCCAAACCCCCGGGACAGGGGCGCTAGGTGGCTACACCTTC.

The chain couples TRBV11-1 to TRBJ1-1; D might be TRBD1 (5 bases). CDR1 and CDR2 (germline): SGHAT, FQDESV (reference sequence). Trimming cost V 3 bases and J 4 bases, with 12 bases left between them. This CDR3 contains 14 residues. In nucleotides, the CDR3 is TGTGCCAGCAGCTTTTCGCAGGGAGGCACTGAAGCTTTCTTT. Translating gives CASSFSQGGTEAFF.

The chain carries TRBV7-8 and TRBJ2-2; TRBD2 aligns across 10 bases. CDR3 length: 23 amino acids. V trimming: 5 bases; J trimming: 5 bases; junction bases outside the gene matches: 29. Germline V gives CDR1 SGHVS, CDR2 FQNEAQ. The CDR3: CASSLGPPALAGSPSRGTGELFF. The CDR3 region has the DNA TGTGCCAGCAGCCTCGGTCCCCCGGCACTAGCGGGGAGCCCATCTCGAGGGACCGGGGAGCTGTTTTTT. Based on the CDR3 plus reference TRBV7-8 and TRBJ2-2, the full variable domain is GAGVSQSPRYKVAKRGQDVALRCDPISGHVSLFWYQQALGQGPEFLTYFQNEAQLDKSGLPSDRFFAERPEGSVSTLKIQRTQQEDSAVYLCASSLGPPALAGSPSRGTGELFFGEGSRLTVL.

V and J are TRBV21-1 and TRBJ1-5; the table's D call, TRBD1, was not checked against the DNA. TRBV21-1 is deemed a pseudogene. The CDR3 loop spans 20 amino acids. This chain's CDR3 is CASSKVGTGGQLNSNQPQHF. The CDR3 region has the DNA TGTGCCAGCAGCAAAGTGGGGACCGGGGGACAGTTAAATAGCAATCAGCCCCAGCATTTT.

The gene calls are TRBV25-1 and TRBJ2-7, with TRBD2 identical over 8 bases. Germline CDR1 reads MGHDK; CDR2 reads SYGVNS. The CDR3 runs to 14 residues. Trimming removed 8 bases from V and 2 bases from J; junction bases left unmatched: 8. CDR3 sequence: CASAQRGRTYEQYF. Written as DNA, the CDR3 is TGTGCCAGCGCCCAGCGGGGGAGAACCTACGAGCAGTACTTC.

The V and J genes are TRBV28 and TRBJ1-3; maybe TRBD1 (5 bases). The CDR3 has 14 residues. With 2 bases removed from V and 3 bases from J, the gap between germline ends came to 8 bases. Germline V gene data show CDR1 as MDHEN and CDR2 as SYDVKM. For the CDR3, the DNA is TGTGCCAGCAGTTTAGGCCAGGGTGGAAACACCATATATTTT. This sequence encodes CASSLGQGGNTIYF.

The chain is built from TRBV6-1 and TRBJ1-5; D unresolved. The length of the CDR3 is 14 residues. V was shortened by 2 bases and J by 4 bases, with 9 bases between the two germline ends. CDR1 is MNHNS and CDR2 is SASEGT in the germline V gene. The CDR3 coding sequence is TGTGCCAGCAGTGAAATCAGGAGTAATCAGCCCCAGCATTTT. It translates to CASSEIRSNQPQHF.

The rearrangement joins TRBV9 to TRBJ1-5; 7 bases fit TRBD1. The CDR3 loop spans 15 amino acids. With V trimmed by 2 bases and J by 0 bases, 2 bases remained unmatched. Germline CDR1 reads SGDLS; CDR2 reads YYNGEE. The CDR3 DNA follows: TGTGCCAGCAGCGTCGGGACAGCTAGCAATCAGCCCCAGCATTTT. Its translation: CASSVGTASNQPQHF.

Regarding this clone: At the DNA level, this CDR3 is encoded by other sequences in the same sample as well. The CDR3 sequence: CASSMFAGETQYF. Here the CDR3 DNA reads TGTGCCAGTAGTATGTTCGCGGGGGAGACCCAGTACTTC. The V gene is TRBV19, the J gene TRBJ2-5; D might be TRBD2 (6 bases). V lost 3 bases and J lost 5, with 10 bases in between. The length of the CDR3 is 13 residues. Per the germline V gene, CDR1 is LNHDA and CDR2 is SQIVND (reference sequence). Variable domain in full (rest from reference TRBV19 and TRBJ2-5): DGGITQSPKYLFRKEGQNVTLSCEQNLNHDAMYWYRQDPGQGLRLIYYSQIVNDFQKGDIAEGYSVSREKKESFPLTVTSAQKNPTAFYLCASSMFAGETQYFGPGTRLLVL.

The CDR3 loop reads CASSYGLGEKLFF. The CDR3 nucleotides are TGTGCCAGCAGTTACGGGTTGGGTGAAAAACTGTTTTTT. The chain uses TRBV6-5 and TRBJ1-4; the D is unclear. V was cut by 2 bases and J by 7 bases, with 8 bases left in between. This CDR3 has 13 residues. CDR1 and CDR2 (germline): MNHEY, SVGAGI.

This chain joins TRBV30 and TRBJ1-1; 7 bases fit TRBD1. V trimming: 0 bases; J trimming: 3 bases; junction bases outside the gene matches: 13. The length of the CDR3 is 17 residues. The germline gives CDR1 GTSNPN, CDR2 SVGIG (reference sequence). CDR3 DNA: TGTGCCTGGAGTGTAAATTGGGACAGCCTTACTTACACTGAAGCTTTCTTT. It is translated as CAWSVNWDSLTYTEAFF.

The gene calls are TRBV21-1 and TRBJ2-3; the table assigns TRBD2, which was not confirmed against the DNA. TRBV21-1 is assigned pseudogene status. This CDR3 is 20 amino acids long. The CDR3 region has the DNA TGTGCCAGCAGCAAATTTCGAGCGGGGGTTCCGAGGAGGGTGGGAGATACGCAGTATTTT. Its translation: CASSKFRAGVPRRVGDTQYF.

V and J are TRBV6-6 and TRBJ1-6, with 7 bases aligning to TRBD1. With 6 bases clipped from V and 6 bases from J, the junction kept 5 bases outside the gene matches. CDR3 length: 14 amino acids. From germline, CDR1 is MNHNY and CDR2 SVGAGI (reference sequence). The DNA of the CDR3 is TGTGCCAGCAGGCGTCGGGACAGTAATTCACCCCTCCACTTT. This codes for CASRRRDSNSPLHF.

The rearrangement links TRBV3-1 (or the pseudogene TRBV3-2) to TRBJ1-6; the match to TRBD1 covers 10 bases. CDR1 and CDR2 from the germline V gene are LGHDT and YNNKEL (reference sequence). The CDR3 has 15 amino acids. The junction had 1 base not matched to a gene; V was cut back by 1 base and J by 7 bases. The CDR3 protein is CASSQGTGGNSPLHF. Here the CDR3 DNA reads TGTGCCAGCAGCCAAGGGACAGGGGGGAATTCACCCCTCCACTTT.

V usage is TRBV3-1 (or the pseudogene TRBV3-2) and J usage is TRBJ2-1, with D unclear. This CDR3 contains 12 residues. Per the germline V gene, CDR1 is LGHDT and CDR2 is YNNKEL (reference sequence). V was cut by 0 bases and J by 9 bases, with 6 bases left in between. CDR3 in DNA: TGTGCCAGCAGCCAAGACACTTTTGAGCAGTTCTTC. It translates to CASSQDTFEQFF.

The chain recombines TRBV11-1 with TRBJ2-2; D perhaps matches TRBD2 (6 bases). Per germline, CDR1 SGHAT and CDR2 FQDESV (reference sequence). Trimming stripped 5 bases from V and 5 bases from J, with 18 bases between. CDR3 length: 16 amino acids. The CDR3 sequence is CASSDYFRETTGELFF. The CDR3 DNA reads TGTGCCAGCAGCGACTACTTTCGGGAGACGACCGGGGAGCTGTTTTTT.

This chain joins TRBV12-3 or TRBV12-4 and TRBJ1-5; TRBD1 might be the D (5 bases). The CDR3 totals 12 residues. V dropped 6 bases and J dropped 7 bases, with 10 bases sitting between them. As DNA, the CDR3 is TGTGCCAGCAGATGGGGGGGGCAGCCCCAGCATTTT. Its protein is CASRWGGQPQHF.

V and J are TRBV27 and TRBJ2-7; 7 nucleotides align to TRBD1. The CDR3 spans 13 residues. The V gene end was trimmed by 5 bases and the J gene end by 3 bases; junction bases not matched to a gene: 4. Germline V CDR1 and CDR2: MNHEY, SMNVEV (reference sequence). In DNA form, the CDR3 reads TGTGCCAGCAGTCTAAGGACAGGCTACGAGCAGTACTTC. It yields the protein CASSLRTGYEQYF.

V and J are TRBV3-1 (or the pseudogene TRBV3-2) and TRBJ1-6; possibly TRBD1 for D (5 bases). V lost 4 bases and J 15 bases, leaving 19 bases between the germline ends. This CDR3 is 14 amino acids long. Germline lookup yields CDR1 LGHDT and CDR2 YNNKEL (reference sequence). The CDR3 DNA reads TGTGCCAGCAGCCCCAGCCGTGGGGCCGTTGGCCTCCACTTT. This translates into CASSPSRGAVGLHF.

The chain recombines TRBV2 with TRBJ1-2, with D perhaps matching TRBD1 (5 bases). CDR3 length: 12 residues. The V gene's germline CDR1 is SNHLY and CDR2 FYNNEI. V lost 4 bases and J lost 5, with 8 bases in between. In nucleotides, the CDR3 is TGTGCCAGCAGTGCGGGACCGTATGGCTACACCTTC. Translation: CASSAGPYGYTF.

The chain uses TRBV9 and TRBJ1-5, with a tentative D call TRBD1 (5 bases). In germline, CDR1 is SGDLS, CDR2 YYNGEE. Trimming took off 0 bases at V and 2 bases at J, with 12 bases between the two ends. The CDR3 totals 16 residues. For the CDR3, the DNA is TGTGCCAGCAGCGTAGGGGGGATGGGAGGCAATCAGCCCCAGCATTTT. Its translation is CASSVGGMGGNQPQHF.

The V call is TRBV9, the J call TRBJ1-2; 8 nucleotides line up with TRBD1. Germline V gene lookup returns CDR1 SGDLS and CDR2 YYNGEE. V lost 3 bases and J lost 3; bases outside the gene matches: 10. The CDR3 is 16 amino acids. CDR3 nucleotide sequence: TGTGCCAGCAGCGCCAACCGACAGGGGTGGGACTATGGCTACACCTTC. This codes for CASSANRQGWDYGYTF.

This rearrangement joins TRBV2 to TRBJ1-5; D call uncertain. The CDR3 has 13 amino acids. V lost 4 bases, J lost 6 bases, and 10 bases lay in between. Germline lookup yields CDR1 SNHLY and CDR2 FYNNEI. In DNA form, the CDR3 reads TGTGCCAGCAGTGCGTTCGAGCTTCAGCCCCAGCATTTT. This encodes CASSAFELQPQHF.

This clone came up once. V and J are TRBV21-1 and TRBJ2-5; the D call TRBD1 from the table was never checked on the DNA. TRBV21-1 is an annotated pseudogene. The CDR3 is made up of 17 amino acids. This CDR3 reads CASSKRGAGGSRETQYF. CDR3 in DNA: TGTGCCAGCAGCAAAAGGGGGGCAGGGGGATCGAGGGAGACCCAGTACTTC.

This clone was detected only once. The chain recombines TRBV6-5 with TRBJ1-1; 7 bases are a match to TRBD1. Germline-derived CDR1 and CDR2 are MNHEY and SVGAGI. With V trimmed by 6 bases and J by 0 bases, 4 bases remained unmatched. The CDR3 is 14 residues long. The CDR3 loop reads CASRRGTVNTEAFF. The CDR3, as DNA: TGTGCCAGCAGGAGGGGGACAGTGAACACTGAAGCTTTCTTT.

The chain couples TRBV12-3 or TRBV12-4 to TRBJ1-1; D perhaps matches TRBD1 (5 bases). Trimming removed 4 bases from V and 7 bases from J, with 10 bases in between. This CDR3 region has 12 residues. CDR3 nucleotides: TGTGCCAGCAGTTGGGGCCGAGGTGAAGCTTTCTTT. As protein: CASSWGRGEAFF.